This TCR beta chain was recovered during a study of T cell responses to AZD1222 COVID-19 vaccine. Here immunoSEQ multiplex PCR was the method, and the copy in TCRdb shows in-frame clones only, minus some. Of around 120,000 clones in the sample, 88% are singletons; the top ten hold about 17%. This clone was detected a few times. Its specificity is not known. V gave up 4 bases and J gave up 5 bases, with 18 bases separating them. The CDR3 loop spans 16 amino acids. Germline lookup yields CDR1 LNHDA and CDR2 SQIVND (reference sequence). Study-wide results and caveats: Increased Spike-specific TCR breadth and depth were observed after two AZD1222 doses. Females outnumbered males among donors, who were mostly white British; clonal diversity was possibly underestimated. In the spike-specific TCR repertoire, nearly half reportedly target unmutated variant regions. Baseline seropositivity characterized only 5 or 6 AZD1222 recipients.

Sequenced here: peripheral blood, sampled on day 0 of MenACWY control vaccination. This clonotype originated in an adult in good health. The rearrangement links TRBV19 to TRBJ1-5, with D unclear. This CDR3 is CASSRRAEPLYQPQHF. CDR3 bases: TGTGCCAGTAGTAGAAGGGCGGAGCCACTCTATCAGCCCCAGCATTTT.